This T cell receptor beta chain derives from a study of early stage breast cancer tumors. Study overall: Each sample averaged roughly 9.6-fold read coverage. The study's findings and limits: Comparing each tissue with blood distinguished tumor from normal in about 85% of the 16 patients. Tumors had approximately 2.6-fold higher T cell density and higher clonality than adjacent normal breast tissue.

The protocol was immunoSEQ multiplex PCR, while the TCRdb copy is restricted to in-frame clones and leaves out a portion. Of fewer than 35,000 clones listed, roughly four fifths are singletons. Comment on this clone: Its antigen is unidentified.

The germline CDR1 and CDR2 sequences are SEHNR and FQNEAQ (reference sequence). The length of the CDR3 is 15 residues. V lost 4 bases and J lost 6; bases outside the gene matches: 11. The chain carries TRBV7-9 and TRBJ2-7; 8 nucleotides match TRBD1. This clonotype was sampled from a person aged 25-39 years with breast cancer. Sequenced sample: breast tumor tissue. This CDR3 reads CASSWAGGASSEQYF. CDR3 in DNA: TGTGCCAGCAGCTGGGCAGGGGGCGCGTCGAGCGAGCAGTACTTC.